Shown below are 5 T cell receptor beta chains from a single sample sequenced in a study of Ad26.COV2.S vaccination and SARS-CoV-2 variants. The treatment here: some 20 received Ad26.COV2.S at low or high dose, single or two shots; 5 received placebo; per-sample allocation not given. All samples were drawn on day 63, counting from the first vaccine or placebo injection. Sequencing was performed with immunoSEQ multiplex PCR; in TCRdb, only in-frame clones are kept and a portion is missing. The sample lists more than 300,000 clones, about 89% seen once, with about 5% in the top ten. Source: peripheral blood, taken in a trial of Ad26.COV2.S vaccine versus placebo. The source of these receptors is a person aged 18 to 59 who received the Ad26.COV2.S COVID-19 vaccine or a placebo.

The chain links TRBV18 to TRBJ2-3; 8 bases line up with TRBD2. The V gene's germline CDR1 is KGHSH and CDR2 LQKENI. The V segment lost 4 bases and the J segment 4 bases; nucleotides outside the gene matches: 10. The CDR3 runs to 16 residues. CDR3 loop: CASSRKAREAADTQYF. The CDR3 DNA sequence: TGTGCCAGCTCACGCAAGGCGCGGGAGGCGGCAGATACGCAGTATTTT.

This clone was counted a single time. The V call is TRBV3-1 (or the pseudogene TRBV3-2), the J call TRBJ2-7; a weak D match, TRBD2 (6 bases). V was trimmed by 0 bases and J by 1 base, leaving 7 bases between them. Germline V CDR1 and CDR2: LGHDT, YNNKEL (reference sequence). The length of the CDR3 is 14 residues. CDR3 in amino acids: CASSQDAGSYEQYF. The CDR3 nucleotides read TGTGCCAGCAGCCAAGACGCGGGATCCTACGAGCAGTACTTC.

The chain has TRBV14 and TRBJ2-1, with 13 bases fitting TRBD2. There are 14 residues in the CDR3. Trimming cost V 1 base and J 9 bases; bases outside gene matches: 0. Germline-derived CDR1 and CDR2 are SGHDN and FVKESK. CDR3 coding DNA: TGTGCCAGCAGCCAAGGACTAGCGGGAGGTGAGCAGTTCTTC. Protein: CASSQGLAGGEQFF.

CDR3 nucleotide sequence: TGTGCCAGCAGTTTAGTCCAGGGAGCGAGTTCGGGTCAGCCCCAGCATTTT. Amino acid sequence: CASSLVQGASSGQPQHF. The V and J genes are TRBV28 and TRBJ1-5; TRBD1 is a possible D gene (5 bases). Between the trimmed V and J ends, which lost 2 bases and 6 bases, there was a span of 20 bases. Germline CDR1 and CDR2: MDHEN and SYDVKM. The CDR3 spans 17 residues.

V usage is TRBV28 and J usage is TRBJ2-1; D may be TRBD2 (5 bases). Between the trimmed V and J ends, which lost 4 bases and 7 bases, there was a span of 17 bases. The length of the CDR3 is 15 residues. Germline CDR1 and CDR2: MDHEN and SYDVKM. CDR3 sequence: CASSYREGMRNEQFF. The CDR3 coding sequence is TGTGCCAGCAGTTACCGAGAGGGCATGCGGAATGAGCAGTTCTTC.